This record looks at one T cell receptor beta chain sequence and its context. Its antigen is unidentified. The CDR3 is made up of 13 amino acids. The V end was cut by 4 bases, the J end by 1 base, with 10 bases between. In germline, CDR1 is SQVTM, CDR2 ANQGSEA. Healthy Caucasian individuals made up all the donors. A universal primer site arose from template switching, and cDNA bore unique molecular identifiers. Via MiXCR, TCRdb re-called the 5' RACE reads, giving one row per CDR3 protein. The data show approximately 1.8 million distinct CDR3 sequences, around 29% seen once. This specimen belongs to a study of identical twins. Study outcomes and limitations: Beta clonotypes that were abundant in cord blood contained fewer insertions, a pattern absent from memory repertoires.

The chain combines TRBV29-1 with TRBJ1-1, with D possibly matching TRBD1 (5 bases). This receptor was obtained from a newborn girl in good health. Sequencing was performed on cord blood. CDR3 residues: CSVGGRANTEAFF. The CDR3 nucleotides are TGCAGCGTTGGAGGCAGGGCGAACACTGAAGCTTTCTTT.